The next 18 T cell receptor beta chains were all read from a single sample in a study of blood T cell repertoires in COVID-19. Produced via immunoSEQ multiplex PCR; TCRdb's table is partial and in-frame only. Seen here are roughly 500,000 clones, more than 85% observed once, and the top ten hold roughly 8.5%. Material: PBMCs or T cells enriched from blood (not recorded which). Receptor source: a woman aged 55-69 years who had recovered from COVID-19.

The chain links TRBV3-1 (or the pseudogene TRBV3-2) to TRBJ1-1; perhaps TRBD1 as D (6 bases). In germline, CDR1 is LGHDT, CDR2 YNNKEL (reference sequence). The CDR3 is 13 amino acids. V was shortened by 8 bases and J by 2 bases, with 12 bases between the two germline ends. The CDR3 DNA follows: TGTGCCAGCGCGCGGGGGCTCAACACTGAAGCTTTCTTT. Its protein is CASARGLNTEAFF.

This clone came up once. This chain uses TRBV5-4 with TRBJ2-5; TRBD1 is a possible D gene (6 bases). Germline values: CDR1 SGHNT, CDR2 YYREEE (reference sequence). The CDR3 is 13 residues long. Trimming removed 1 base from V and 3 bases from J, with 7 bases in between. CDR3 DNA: TGTGCCAGCAGCTTGAGGGACAAAGAGACCCAGTACTTC. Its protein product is CASSLRDKETQYF.

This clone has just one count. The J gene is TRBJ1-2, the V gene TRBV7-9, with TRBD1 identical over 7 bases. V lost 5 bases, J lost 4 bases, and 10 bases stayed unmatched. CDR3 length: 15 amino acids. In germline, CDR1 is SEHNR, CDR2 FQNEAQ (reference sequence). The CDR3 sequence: CASSRQGVEGYGYTF. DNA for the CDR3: TGTGCCAGCAGCCGACAGGGCGTGGAGGGCTATGGCTACACCTTC. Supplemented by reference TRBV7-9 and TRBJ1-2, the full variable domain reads DTGVSQNPRHKITKRGQNVTFRCDPISEHNRLYWYRQTLGQGPEFLTYFQNEAQLEKSRLLSDRFSAERPKGSFSTLEIQRTEQGDSAMYLCASSRQGVEGYGYTFGSGTRLTVV.

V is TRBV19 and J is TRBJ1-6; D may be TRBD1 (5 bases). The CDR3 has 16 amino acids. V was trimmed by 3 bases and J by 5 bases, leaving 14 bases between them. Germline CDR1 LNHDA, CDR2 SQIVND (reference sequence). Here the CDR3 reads CASSIGRGQNNSPLHF. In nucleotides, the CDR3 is TGTGCCAGTAGTATTGGGAGGGGCCAGAATAATTCACCCCTCCACTTT.

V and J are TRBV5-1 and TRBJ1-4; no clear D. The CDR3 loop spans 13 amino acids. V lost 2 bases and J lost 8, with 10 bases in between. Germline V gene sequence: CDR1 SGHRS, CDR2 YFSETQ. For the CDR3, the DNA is TGCGCCAGCAGCTTCTCACCCGAGGAAAAACTGTTTTTT. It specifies CASSFSPEEKLFF.

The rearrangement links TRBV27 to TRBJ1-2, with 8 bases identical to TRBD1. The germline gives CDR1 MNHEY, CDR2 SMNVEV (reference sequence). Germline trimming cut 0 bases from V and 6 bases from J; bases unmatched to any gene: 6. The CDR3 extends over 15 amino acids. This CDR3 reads CASSLSRTGKDGYTF. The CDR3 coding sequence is TGTGCCAGCAGTTTATCGAGGACAGGGAAGGATGGCTACACCTTC.

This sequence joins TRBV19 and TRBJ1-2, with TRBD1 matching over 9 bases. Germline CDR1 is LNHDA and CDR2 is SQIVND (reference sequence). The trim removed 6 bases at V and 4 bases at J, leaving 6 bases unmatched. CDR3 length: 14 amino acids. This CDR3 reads CASSNRGRGYGYTF. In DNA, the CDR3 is TGTGCCAGTAGCAACAGGGGGCGAGGCTATGGCTACACCTTC. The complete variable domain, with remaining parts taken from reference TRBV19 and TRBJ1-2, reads DGGITQSPKYLFRKEGQNVTLSCEQNLNHDAMYWYRQDPGQGLRLIYYSQIVNDFQKGDIAEGYSVSREKKESFPLTVTSAQKNPTAFYLCASSNRGRGYGYTFGSGTRLTVV.

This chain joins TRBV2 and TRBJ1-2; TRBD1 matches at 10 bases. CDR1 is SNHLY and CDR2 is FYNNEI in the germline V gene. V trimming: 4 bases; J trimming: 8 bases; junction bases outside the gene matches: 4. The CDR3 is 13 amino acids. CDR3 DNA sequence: TGTGCCAGCAGTGGACAGGGGGCAGAAGGCTACACCTTC. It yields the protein CASSGQGAEGYTF.

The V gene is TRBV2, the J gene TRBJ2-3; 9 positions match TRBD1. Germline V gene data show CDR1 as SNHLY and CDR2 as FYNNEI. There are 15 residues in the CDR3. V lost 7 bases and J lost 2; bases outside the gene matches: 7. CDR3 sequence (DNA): TGTGCCAGCATTCATACAGGGGGCCCCACAGATACGCAGTATTTT. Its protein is CASIHTGGPTDTQYF.

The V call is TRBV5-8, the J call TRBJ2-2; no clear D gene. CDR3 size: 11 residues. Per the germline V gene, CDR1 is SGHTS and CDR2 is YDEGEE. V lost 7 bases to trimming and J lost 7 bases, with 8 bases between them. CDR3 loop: CASRRIGELFF. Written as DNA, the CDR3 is TGTGCCAGCCGGCGGATCGGGGAGCTGTTTTTT.

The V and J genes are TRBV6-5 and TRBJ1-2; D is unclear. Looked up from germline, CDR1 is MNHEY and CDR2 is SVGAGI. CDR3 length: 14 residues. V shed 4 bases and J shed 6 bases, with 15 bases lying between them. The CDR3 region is CASSSRGSPDGYTF. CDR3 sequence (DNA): TGTGCCAGCAGTTCCAGAGGGTCTCCCGATGGCTACACCTTC.

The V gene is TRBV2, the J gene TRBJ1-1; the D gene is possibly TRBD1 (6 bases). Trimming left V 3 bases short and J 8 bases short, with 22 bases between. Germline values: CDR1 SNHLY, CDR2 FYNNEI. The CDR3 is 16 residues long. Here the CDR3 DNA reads TGTGCCAGCAGTGAGTGGGGGGACGGGGGGCGTTCCGAAGCTTTCTTT. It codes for CASSEWGDGGRSEAFF.

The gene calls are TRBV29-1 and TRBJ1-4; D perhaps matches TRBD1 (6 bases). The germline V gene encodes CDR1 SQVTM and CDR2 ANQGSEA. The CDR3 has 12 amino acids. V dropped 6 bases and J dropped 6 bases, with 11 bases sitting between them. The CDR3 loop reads CSVLGGDEKLFF. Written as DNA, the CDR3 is TGCAGCGTGTTAGGGGGGGATGAAAAACTGTTTTTT.

In nucleotides, the CDR3 is TGTGCCAGCAGCTTAGCGGCGGACAGGGCCACTGAAGCTTTCTTT. It specifies CASSLAADRATEAFF. The genes are TRBV7-9 and TRBJ1-1; 8 nucleotides align to TRBD1. Trimming cost V 0 bases and J 4 bases; bases outside gene matches: 4. The CDR3 runs 15 residues. The germline V gene has CDR1 SEHNR and CDR2 FQNEAQ (reference sequence).

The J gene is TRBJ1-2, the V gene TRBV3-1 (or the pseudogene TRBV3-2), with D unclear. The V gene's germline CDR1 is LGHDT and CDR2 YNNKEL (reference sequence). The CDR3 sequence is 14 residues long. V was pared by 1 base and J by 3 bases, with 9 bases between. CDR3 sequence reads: CASSQGQRDYGYTF. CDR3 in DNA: TGTGCCAGCAGCCAAGGTCAGCGGGACTATGGCTACACCTTC.

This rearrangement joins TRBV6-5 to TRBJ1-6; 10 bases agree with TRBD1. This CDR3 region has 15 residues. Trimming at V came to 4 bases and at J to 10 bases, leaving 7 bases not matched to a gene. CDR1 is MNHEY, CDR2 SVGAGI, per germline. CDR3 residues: CASSFDRGRRSPLHF. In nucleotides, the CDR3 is TGTGCCAGCAGTTTCGACAGGGGGCGCCGGTCACCCCTCCACTTT.

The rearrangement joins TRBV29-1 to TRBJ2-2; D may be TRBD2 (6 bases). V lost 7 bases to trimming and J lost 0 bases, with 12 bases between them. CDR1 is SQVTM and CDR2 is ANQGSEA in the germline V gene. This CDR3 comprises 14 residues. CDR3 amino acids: CSAPGESNTGELFF. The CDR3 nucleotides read TGCAGCGCTCCGGGGGAATCGAACACCGGGGAGCTGTTTTTT.

For the CDR3, the DNA is TGTGCCAGTAGTATGGGGACAGGGAGCTCTGGAAACACCATATATTTT. Amino acid sequence: CASSMGTGSSGNTIYF. The rearrangement links TRBV19 to TRBJ1-3; 9 positions match TRBD1. The CDR3 length is 16 residues. The ends lost 3 bases at V and 0 bases at J; junction bases unmatched: 3. Germline loops: CDR1 LNHDA, CDR2 SQIVND (reference sequence).